This T cell receptor (beta chain) comes out of a study of vaccination and CD4 T cells after COVID-19. Across the whole study: Overlapping spike peptides served as the stimulus for the cells. These peptides came from SARS-CoV-2 and from the common cold coronaviruses HCoV-NL63, HCoV-OC43 and HCoV-229E.

Treatment in this sample: roughly 10-day PBMC culture with coronavirus spike peptide pools or control peptides (ViraFEST assay). T cells were expanded with peptide pools, and expanded clonotypes were identified by TCR sequencing. At days 3 and 7, half the medium was exchanged for fresh IL-2 medium. About this clonotype: What it binds is not known.

The Oncomine TCR Beta short-read assay was what sequenced the DNA obtained from cultured CD4+ T cells. One entry per CDR3 protein results from TCRdb running MiXCR on the PCR reads. Of approximately 15,000 distinct CDR3 sequences in the sample, about 64% were seen once. The sequence derives from a human donor who had recovered from COVID-19. What was sequenced was CD4+ T cells from blood, cultured in vitro.

The CDR3 region has the DNA TGTGCCAGCGAACGATCACGACTTCCCCCTTTGGAGACCCAGTACTTC. It yields the protein CASERSRLPPLETQYF. The rearrangement uses TRBV2 and TRBJ2-5, with unresolved D. There are 16 residues in the CDR3. The germline V and J ends were trimmed by 8 bases and 5 bases, with 24 bases remaining between them. The V gene's germline CDR1 is SNHLY and CDR2 FYNNEI. The full variable domain, completed using reference TRBV2 and TRBJ2-5, is EPEVTQTPSHQVTQMGQEVILRCVPISNHLYFYWYRQILGQKVEFLVSFYNNEISEKSEIFDDQFSVERPDGSNFTLKIRSTKLEDSAMYFCASERSRLPPLETQYFGPGTRLLVL.